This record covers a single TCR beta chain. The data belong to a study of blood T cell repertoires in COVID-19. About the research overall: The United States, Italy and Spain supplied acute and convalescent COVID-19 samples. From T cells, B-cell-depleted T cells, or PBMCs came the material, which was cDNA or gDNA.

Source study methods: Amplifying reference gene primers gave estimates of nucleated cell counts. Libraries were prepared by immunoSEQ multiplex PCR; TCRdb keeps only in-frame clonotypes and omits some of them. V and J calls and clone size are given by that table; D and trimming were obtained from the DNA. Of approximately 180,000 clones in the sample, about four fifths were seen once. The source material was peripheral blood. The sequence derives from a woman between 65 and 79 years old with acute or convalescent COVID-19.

The CDR3 bases are TGTGCCAGTAGTATGGCTCCCAACACTGAAGCTTTCTTT. Its protein product is CASSMAPNTEAFF. This rearrangement joins TRBV19 to TRBJ1-1; D not certain. CDR3 length: 13 residues. CDR1 and CDR2 (germline): LNHDA, SQIVND (reference sequence). The germline V and J ends were trimmed by 3 bases and 2 bases, with 7 bases remaining between them.